Sequencing of this T cell receptor (beta chain) was carried out in a study of cytomegalovirus exposure and HLA in healthy donors. PCR employed 60 Vbeta and 13 Jbeta primers. In the original analysis: Approximately 12 million of about 80 million unique TCR beta chains were shared, per a later count. Produced via immunoSEQ multiplex PCR; TCRdb's table is partial and in-frame only. From that table come the V and J calls and clone size; the DNA was used to work out D and trimming. The sample has some 120,000 clones, under 85% seen once; the top ten hold around 4%. A word on this clone: Antigen specificity is unknown.

V trimming: 4 bases; J trimming: 1 base; junction bases outside the gene matches: 13. The CDR3 consists of 17 residues. From germline, CDR1 is SGHRS and CDR2 YFSETQ. Broader study findings: Later genetic work tied a missense DCLRE1C variant to beta-chain V and J trimming. CMV antigen specificity was confirmed in vitro for three CMV-associated chains.

This receptor was obtained from a human donor in good health. The J gene is TRBJ1-1, the V gene TRBV5-1; TRBD1 agrees at 7 bases. The material sequenced was PBMCs. The CDR3 DNA reads TGCGCCAGCAGCCTGCACGACAGGGTCGAAAAGAACACTGAAGCTTTCTTT. Translating it yields CASSLHDRVEKNTEAFF.